The 6 T cell receptor beta chains below were found in one sample sequenced in a study of T cells in Graves' hyperthyroidism and ophthalmopathy. Authors of the study amplified TCR beta CDR3 regions from RNA transcripts. RT-PCR in the first round (using the HTBI primer set) targeted the TCR CDR3. TCRdb redid the calling of the multiplex PCR reads with MiXCR, one entry per CDR3 protein. The sample lists 550,000 to 700,000 distinct CDR3 sequences, around 45% occurring once. The sequenced sample consisted of peripheral blood or thyroid tissue (not recorded which). These receptors all come from an adult woman with Graves' disease, either hyperthyroidism or ophthalmopathy (not recorded which).

The genes are TRBV6-5 and TRBJ1-6; TRBD1 aligns across 7 bases. CDR1 is MNHEY, CDR2 SVGAGI, per germline. The CDR3 covers 14 residues. V gave up 6 bases and J gave up 9 bases; unmatched junction bases: 8. The CDR3 DNA sequence: TGTGCCAGCAGCCGAAAGGGGGCTTCTTCACCCCTCCACTTT. This gives the protein CASSRKGASSPLHF.

This clonotype was seen ten or more times. The chain couples TRBV6-5 to TRBJ2-7, with D perhaps TRBD2 (6 bases). The V end was cut by 5 bases, the J end by 5 bases, with 16 bases between. CDR3 length: 14 amino acids. Per germline, CDR1 MNHEY and CDR2 SVGAGI. CDR3 sequence (DNA): TGTGCCAGCAGTCCCCCGGGAGAGTTCCACGAGCAGTACTTC. It translates to CASSPPGEFHEQYF.

The chain has TRBV19 and TRBJ1-1, with 9 bases aligning to TRBD1. The J segment lost 11 bases and the V segment lost 4 bases, leaving 8 bases of the junction unmatched. The CDR3 sequence is 13 residues long. CDR1 and CDR2 (germline): LNHDA, SQIVND (reference sequence). The CDR3 sequence: CASSTARTGAAFF. The CDR3 DNA reads as TGTGCCAGTAGTACGGCCCGGACAGGGGCGGCTTTCTTT.

The genes are TRBV3-1 and TRBJ2-3; D is perhaps TRBD2 (6 bases). Germline values: CDR1 LGHDT, CDR2 YNNKEL (reference sequence). V lost 1 base and J lost 3, with 11 bases in between. The CDR3 is 15 amino acids. This CDR3 is CASSQGGIGTDTQYF. CDR3 nucleotides: TGTGCCAGCAGCCAAGGCGGGATCGGAACAGATACGCAGTATTTT.

The CDR3 coding sequence is TGTGCCACCAGTCCATCTAGCGGGAGCTCCTACAATGAGCAGTTCTTC. Its translation: CATSPSSGSSYNEQFF. The chain joins TRBV24-1 to TRBJ2-1; 10 nucleotides align to TRBD2. V was pared by 6 bases and J by 0 bases, with 4 bases of the junction left unmatched. The CDR3 is made up of 16 amino acids. Per germline, CDR1 KGHDR and CDR2 SFDVKD.

This clonotype was seen many times. The J gene is TRBJ2-5, the V gene TRBV10-3; TRBD2 agrees at 12 bases. The V gene's germline CDR1 is ENHRY and CDR2 SYGVKD. This CDR3 region has 14 residues. With V trimmed by 6 bases and J by 4 bases, 3 bases remained unmatched. CDR3 DNA sequence: TGTGCCATCAGGCCACTAGCGGGAGGAGAGACCCAGTACTTC. Amino acid sequence: CAIRPLAGGETQYF.